Here is one T cell receptor beta chain with its context. What it binds is not known. The data derive from a study of cytomegalovirus exposure and HLA in healthy donors. Study-level findings and limits: Being productive about 90% or about 30% of the time was typical of most TCR beta V segments in an earlier analysis. A list of approximately 160 TCR beta chains associated with cytomegalovirus was given.

V dropped 2 bases and J dropped 5 bases, with 8 bases sitting between them. The CDR3 has 13 amino acids. In germline, CDR1 is SGHRS, CDR2 YFSETQ. With 60 Vbeta and 13 Jbeta primers, the PCR was carried out. Only in-frame clones appear in the TCRdb table, and some are missing; sequencing was by immunoSEQ multiplex PCR. The data contain some 150,000 clones, 76% of them seen just once; the ten biggest clones take up 0.65% to 0.85%. The material sequenced was PBMCs. The TCR originated in a female donor in good health and CMV-seronegative. This chain uses TRBV5-1 with TRBJ2-1; D is unclear. Here the CDR3 reads CASSFPPNNEQFF. The CDR3 nucleotides read TGCGCCAGCAGCTTTCCCCCTAACAATGAGCAGTTCTTC.